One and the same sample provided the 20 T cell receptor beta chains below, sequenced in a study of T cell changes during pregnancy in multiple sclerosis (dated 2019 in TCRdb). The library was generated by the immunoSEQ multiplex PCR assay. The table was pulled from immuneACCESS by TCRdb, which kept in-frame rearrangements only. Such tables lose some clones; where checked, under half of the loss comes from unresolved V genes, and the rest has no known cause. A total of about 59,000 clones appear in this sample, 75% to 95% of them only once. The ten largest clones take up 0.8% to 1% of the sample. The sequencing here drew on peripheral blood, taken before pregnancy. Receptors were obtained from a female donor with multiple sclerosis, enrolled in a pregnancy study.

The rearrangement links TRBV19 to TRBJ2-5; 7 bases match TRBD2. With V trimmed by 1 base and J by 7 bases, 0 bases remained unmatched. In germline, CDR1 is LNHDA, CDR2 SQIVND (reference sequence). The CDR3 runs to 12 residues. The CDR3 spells CASSIAGGTQYF. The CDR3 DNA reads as TGTGCCAGTAGTATAGCGGGGGGGACCCAGTACTTC.

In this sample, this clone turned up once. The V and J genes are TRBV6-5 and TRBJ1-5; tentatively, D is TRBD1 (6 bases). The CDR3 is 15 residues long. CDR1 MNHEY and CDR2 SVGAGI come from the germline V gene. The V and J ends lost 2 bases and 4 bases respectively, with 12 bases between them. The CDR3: CASSYTGGPNQPQHF. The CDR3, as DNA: TGTGCCAGCAGTTACACGGGGGGGCCTAATCAGCCCCAGCATTTT.

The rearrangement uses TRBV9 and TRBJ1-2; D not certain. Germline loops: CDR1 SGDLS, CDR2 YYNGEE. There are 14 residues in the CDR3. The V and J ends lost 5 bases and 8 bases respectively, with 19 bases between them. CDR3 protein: CASSVLREPRGYTF. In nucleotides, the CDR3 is TGTGCCAGCAGTGTCCTGCGGGAGCCCCGCGGCTACACCTTC. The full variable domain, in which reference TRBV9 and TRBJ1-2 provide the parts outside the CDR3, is DSGVTQTPKHLITATGQRVTLRCSPRSGDLSVYWYQQSLDQGLQFLIQYYNGEERAKGNILERFSAQQFPDLHSELNLSSLELGDSALYFCASSVLREPRGYTFGSGTRLTVV.

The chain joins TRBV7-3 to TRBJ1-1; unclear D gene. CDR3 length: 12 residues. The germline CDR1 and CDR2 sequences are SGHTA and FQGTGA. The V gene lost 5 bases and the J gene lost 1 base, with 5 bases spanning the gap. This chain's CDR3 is CASSGRNTEAFF. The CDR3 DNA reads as TGTGCCAGCAGCGGGCGGAACACTGAAGCTTTCTTT.

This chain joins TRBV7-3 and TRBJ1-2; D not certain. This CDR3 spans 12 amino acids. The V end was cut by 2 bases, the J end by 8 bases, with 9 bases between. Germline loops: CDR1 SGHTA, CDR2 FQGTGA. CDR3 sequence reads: CASSLYGEGYTF. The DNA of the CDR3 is TGTGCCAGCAGCTTATACGGAGAGGGCTACACCTTC.

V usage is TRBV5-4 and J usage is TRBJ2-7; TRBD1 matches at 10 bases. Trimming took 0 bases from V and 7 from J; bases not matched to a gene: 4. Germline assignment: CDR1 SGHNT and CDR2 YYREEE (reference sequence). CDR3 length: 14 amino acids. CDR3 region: CASSLARTGGEQYF. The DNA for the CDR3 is TGTGCCAGCAGCTTGGCCAGGACAGGGGGTGAGCAGTACTTC.

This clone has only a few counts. Here the CDR3 DNA reads TGTGCCAGCAGCTTAGGGGACAGGGGCTATGGCTACACCTTC. Translation gives CASSLGDRGYGYTF. This chain joins TRBV7-2 and TRBJ1-2, with 10 bases matching TRBD1. V shed 1 base and J 4 bases; nucleotides not matched to a gene: 0. The germline V gene has CDR1 SGHTA and CDR2 FQGNSA. CDR3 length: 14 amino acids.

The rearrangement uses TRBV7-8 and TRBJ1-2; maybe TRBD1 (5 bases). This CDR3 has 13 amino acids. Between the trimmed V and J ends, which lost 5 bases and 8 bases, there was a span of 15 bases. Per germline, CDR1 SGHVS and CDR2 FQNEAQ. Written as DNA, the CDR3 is TGTGCCAGCAGCAAACGTTGGGGGGACGGCTACACCTTC. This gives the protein CASSKRWGDGYTF.

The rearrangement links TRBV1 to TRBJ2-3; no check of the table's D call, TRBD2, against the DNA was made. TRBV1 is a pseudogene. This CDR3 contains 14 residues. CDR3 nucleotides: TGCACCAGCAGCCAAGGAGCTAGCACAGATACGCAGTATTTT. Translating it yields CTSSQGASTDTQYF.

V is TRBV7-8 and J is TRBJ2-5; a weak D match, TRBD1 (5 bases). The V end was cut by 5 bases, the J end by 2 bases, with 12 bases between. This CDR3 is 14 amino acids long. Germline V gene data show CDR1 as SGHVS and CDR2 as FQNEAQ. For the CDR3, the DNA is TGTGCCAGCAGCCCCCGGACAAATCAAGAGACCCAGTACTTC. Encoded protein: CASSPRTNQETQYF.

The CDR3 DNA follows: TGTGCCAGCAGCGACAGGGGTGACGCTTTCTTT. It encodes CASSDRGDAFF. The chain links TRBV6-1 to TRBJ1-1, with 8 bases matching TRBD1. The CDR3 runs to 11 residues. The V and J ends lost 6 bases and 11 bases, in that order; junction bases with no gene match: 5. CDR1 MNHNS and CDR2 SASEGT come from the germline V gene.

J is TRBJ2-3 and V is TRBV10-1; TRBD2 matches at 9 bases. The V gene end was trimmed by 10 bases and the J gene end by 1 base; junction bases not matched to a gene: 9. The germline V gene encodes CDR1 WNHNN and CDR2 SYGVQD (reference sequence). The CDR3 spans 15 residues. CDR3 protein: CATLRSGGGTDTQYF. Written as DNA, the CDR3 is TGCGCCACCCTTCGTAGCGGGGGCGGCACAGATACGCAGTATTTT.

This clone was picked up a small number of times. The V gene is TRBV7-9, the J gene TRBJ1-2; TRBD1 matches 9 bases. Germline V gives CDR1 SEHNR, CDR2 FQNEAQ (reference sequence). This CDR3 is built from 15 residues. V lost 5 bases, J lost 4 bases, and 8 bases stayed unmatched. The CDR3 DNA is TGTGCCAGCAGCAACCGGGACAGGGACCCCTATGGCTACACCTTC. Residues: CASSNRDRDPYGYTF.

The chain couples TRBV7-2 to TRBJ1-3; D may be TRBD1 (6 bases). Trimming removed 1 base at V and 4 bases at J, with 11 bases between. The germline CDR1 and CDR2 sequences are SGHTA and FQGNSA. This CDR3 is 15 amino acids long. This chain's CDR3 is CASSLVQQGGNTIYF. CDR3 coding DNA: TGTGCCAGCAGCTTAGTACAGCAGGGGGGAAACACCATATATTTT.

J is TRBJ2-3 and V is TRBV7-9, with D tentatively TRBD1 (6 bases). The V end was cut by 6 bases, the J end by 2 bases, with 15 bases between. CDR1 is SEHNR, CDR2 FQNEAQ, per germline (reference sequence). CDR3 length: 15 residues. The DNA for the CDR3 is TGTGCCAGCAGGCAGGGGCCAAATCCCACAGATACGCAGTATTTT. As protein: CASRQGPNPTDTQYF.

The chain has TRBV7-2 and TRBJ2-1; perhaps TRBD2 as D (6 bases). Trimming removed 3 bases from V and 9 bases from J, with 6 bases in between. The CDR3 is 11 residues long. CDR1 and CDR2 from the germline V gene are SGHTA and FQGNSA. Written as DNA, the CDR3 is TGTGCCAGCAGCTTCGGGGGTGAGCAGTTCTTC. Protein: CASSFGGEQFF.

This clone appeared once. This CDR3 reads CASSLWASGGLRGANVLTF. CDR3 sequence (DNA): TGTGCCAGCAGTTTATGGGCTAGCGGGGGCCTCCGGGGGGCCAACGTCCTGACTTTC. The V and J genes are TRBV27 and TRBJ2-6; 10 nucleotides line up with TRBD2. Trimming removed 1 base from V and 4 bases from J; junction bases left unmatched: 10. The CDR3 totals 19 residues. In germline, CDR1 is MNHEY, CDR2 SMNVEV (reference sequence).

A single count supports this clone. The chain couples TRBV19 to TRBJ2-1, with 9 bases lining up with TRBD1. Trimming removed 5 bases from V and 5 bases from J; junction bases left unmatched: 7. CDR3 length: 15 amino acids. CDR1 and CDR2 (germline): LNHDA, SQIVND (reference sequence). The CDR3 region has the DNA TGTGCCAGTAGTTTTCGACAGGGGGACCACAATGAGCAGTTCTTC. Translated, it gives CASSFRQGDHNEQFF.

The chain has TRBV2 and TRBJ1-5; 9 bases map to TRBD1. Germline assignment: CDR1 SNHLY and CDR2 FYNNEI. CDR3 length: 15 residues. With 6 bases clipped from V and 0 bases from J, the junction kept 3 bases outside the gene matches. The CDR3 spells CASRGGQGSNQPQHF. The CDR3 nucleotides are TGTGCCAGCAGGGGGGGACAGGGTAGCAATCAGCCCCAGCATTTT.

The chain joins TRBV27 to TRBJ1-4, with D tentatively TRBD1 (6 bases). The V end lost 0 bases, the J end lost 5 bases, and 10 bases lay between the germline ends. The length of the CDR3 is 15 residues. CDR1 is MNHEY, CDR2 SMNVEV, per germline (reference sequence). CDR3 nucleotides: TGTGCCAGCAGTTTATCGGGGGGGGCCAATGAAAAACTGTTTTTT. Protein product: CASSLSGGANEKLFF.